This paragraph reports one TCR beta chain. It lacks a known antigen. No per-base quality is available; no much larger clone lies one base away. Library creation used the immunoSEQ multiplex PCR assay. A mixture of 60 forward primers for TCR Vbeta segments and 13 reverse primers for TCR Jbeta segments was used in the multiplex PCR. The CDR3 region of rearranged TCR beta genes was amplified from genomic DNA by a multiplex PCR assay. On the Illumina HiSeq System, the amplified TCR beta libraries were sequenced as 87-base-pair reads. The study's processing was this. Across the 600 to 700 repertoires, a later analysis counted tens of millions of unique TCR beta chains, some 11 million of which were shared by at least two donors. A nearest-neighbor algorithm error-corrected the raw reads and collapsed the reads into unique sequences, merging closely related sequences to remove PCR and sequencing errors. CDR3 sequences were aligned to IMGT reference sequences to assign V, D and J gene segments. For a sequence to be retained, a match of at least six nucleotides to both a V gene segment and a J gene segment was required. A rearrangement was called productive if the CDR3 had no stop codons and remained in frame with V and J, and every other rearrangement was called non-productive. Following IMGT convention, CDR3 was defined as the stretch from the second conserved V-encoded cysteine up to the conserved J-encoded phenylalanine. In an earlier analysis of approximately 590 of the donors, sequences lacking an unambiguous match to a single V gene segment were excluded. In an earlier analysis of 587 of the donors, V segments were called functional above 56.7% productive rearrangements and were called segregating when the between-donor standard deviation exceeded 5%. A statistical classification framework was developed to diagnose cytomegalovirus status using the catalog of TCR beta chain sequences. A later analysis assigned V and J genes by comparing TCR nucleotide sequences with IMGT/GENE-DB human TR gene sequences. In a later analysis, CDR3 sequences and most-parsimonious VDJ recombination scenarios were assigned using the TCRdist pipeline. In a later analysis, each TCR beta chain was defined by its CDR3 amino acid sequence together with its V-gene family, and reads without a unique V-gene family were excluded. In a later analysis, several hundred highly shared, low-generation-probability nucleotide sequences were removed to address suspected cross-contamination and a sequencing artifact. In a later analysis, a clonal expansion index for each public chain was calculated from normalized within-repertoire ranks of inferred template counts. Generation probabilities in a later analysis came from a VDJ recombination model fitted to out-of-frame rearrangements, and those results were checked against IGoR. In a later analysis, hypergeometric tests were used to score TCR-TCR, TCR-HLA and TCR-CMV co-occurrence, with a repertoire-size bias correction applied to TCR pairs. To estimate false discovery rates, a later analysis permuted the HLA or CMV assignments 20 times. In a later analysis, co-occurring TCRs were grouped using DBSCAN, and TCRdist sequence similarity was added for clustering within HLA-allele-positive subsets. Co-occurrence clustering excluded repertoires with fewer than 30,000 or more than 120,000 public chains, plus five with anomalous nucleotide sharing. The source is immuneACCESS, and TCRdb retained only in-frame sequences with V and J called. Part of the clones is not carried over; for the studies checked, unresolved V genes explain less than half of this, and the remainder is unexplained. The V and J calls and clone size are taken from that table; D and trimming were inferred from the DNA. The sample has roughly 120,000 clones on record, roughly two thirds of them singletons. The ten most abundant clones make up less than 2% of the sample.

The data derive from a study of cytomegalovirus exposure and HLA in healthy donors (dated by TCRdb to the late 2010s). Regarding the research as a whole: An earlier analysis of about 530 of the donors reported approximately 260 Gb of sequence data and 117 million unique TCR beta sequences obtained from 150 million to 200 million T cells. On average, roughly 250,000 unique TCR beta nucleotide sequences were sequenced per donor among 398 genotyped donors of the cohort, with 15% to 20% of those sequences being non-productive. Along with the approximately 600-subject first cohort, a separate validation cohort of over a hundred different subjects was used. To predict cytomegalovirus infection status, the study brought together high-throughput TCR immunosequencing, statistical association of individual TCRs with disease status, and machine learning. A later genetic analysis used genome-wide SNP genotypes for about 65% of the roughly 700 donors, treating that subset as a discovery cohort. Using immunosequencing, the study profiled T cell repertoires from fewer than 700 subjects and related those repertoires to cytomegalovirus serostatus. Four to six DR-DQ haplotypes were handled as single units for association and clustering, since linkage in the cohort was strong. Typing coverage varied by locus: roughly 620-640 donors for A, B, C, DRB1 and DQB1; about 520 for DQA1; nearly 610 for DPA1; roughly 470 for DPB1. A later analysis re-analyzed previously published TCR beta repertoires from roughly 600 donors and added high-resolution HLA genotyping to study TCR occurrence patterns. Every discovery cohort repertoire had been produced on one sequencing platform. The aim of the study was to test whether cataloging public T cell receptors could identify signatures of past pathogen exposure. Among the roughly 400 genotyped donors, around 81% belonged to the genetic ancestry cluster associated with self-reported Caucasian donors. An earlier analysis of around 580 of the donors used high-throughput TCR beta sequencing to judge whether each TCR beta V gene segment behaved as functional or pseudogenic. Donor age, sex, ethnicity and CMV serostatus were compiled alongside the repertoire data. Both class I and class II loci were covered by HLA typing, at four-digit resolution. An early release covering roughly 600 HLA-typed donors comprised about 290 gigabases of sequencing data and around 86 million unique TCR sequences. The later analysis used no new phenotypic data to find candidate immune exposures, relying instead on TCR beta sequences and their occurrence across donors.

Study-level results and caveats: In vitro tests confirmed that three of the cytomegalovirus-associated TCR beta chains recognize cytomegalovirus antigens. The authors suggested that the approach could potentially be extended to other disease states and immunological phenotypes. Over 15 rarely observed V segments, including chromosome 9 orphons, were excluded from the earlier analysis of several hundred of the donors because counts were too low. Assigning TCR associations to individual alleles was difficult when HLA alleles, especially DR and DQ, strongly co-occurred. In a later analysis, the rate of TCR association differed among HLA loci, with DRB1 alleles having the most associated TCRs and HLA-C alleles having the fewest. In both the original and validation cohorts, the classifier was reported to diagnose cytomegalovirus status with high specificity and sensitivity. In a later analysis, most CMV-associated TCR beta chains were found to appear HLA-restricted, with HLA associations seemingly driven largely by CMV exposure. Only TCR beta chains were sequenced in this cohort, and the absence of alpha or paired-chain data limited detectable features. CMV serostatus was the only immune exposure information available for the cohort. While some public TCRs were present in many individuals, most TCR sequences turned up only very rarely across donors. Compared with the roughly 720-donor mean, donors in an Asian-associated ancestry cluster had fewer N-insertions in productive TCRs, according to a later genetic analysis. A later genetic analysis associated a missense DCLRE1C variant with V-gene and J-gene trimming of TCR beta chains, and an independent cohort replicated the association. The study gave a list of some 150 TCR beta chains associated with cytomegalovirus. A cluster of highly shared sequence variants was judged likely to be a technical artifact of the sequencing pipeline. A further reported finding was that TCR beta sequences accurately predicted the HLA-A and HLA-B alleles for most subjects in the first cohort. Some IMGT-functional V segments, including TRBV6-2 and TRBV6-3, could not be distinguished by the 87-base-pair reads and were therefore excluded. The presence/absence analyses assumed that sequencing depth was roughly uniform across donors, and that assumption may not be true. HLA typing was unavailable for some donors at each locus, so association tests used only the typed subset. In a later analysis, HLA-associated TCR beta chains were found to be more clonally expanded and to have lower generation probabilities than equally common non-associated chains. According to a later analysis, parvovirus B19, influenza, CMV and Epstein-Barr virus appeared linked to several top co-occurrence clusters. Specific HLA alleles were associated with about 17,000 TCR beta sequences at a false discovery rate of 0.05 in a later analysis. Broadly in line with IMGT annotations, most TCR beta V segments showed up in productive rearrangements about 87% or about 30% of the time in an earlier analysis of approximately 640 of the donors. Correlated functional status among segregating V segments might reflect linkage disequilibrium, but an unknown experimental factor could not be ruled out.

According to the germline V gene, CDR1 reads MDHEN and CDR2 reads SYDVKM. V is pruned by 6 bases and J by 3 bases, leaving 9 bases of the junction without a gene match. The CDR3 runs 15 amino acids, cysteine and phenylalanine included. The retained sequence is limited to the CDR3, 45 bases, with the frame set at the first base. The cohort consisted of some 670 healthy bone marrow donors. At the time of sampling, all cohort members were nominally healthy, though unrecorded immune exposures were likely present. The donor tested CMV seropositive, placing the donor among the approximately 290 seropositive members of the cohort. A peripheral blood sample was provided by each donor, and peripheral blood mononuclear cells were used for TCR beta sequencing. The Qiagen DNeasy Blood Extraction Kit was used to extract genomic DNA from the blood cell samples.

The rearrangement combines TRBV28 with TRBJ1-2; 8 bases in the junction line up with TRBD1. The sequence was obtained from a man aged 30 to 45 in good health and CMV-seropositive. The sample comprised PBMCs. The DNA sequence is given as TGTGCCAGCAGCGACCGACAGGGACAGGACTATGGCTACACCTTC. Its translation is CASSDRQGQDYGYTF.